This TCR beta chain was sequenced for a study of CD8 T cells in ankylosing spondylitis. Quantitative 5'-RACE with molecular barcodes generated TCR beta libraries. TCRdb re-derived calls from the 5' RACE reads in MiXCR, one entry per CDR3 protein. The data hold hundreds of thousands of distinct CDR3 sequences, with 26% observed a single time. Points from the study as a whole: Significant enrichment of disease-linked clones was reported in matched ankylosing spondylitis synovial fluid. What appeared characteristic of ankylosing spondylitis blood was a TCR beta motif of 7 or 8 highly homologous variants. Relatively scarce in peripheral blood, disease-linked clones were CD8+. Certain motif variants had earlier appeared in reactive arthritis synovial fluid and blood.

As for this clonotype: Its antigen is not identified.

Germline values: CDR1 SGHRS, CDR2 YFSETQ. This CDR3 comprises 18 residues. V was clipped by 4 bases and J by 0 bases, with 20 bases between them. The TCR was taken from a male donor with ankylosing spondylitis. Sequencing was done on a sample of blood, either unsorted or a sorted T cell fraction (not recorded which). The gene calls are TRBV5-1 and TRBJ2-1; TRBD1 might be the D (5 bases). The CDR3 reads CASSLDGAELSSYNEQFF. The CDR3 DNA follows: TGCGCCAGCAGCCTGGATGGGGCAGAATTGAGCTCCTACAATGAGCAGTTCTTC.